The 26 T cell receptor beta chains presented below share a single source sample, sequenced in a study of cytomegalovirus exposure and HLA in healthy donors. PCR employed 60 Vbeta and 13 Jbeta primers. Produced via immunoSEQ multiplex PCR; TCRdb's table is partial and in-frame only. This sample has over 100,000 clones, with just under 90% found just once. Sequencing was performed on PBMCs. These receptor sequences come from a woman between 25 and 40 years old in good health and CMV-seronegative.

The V call is TRBV9, the J call TRBJ1-1; D remains ambiguous. The germline V gene encodes CDR1 SGDLS and CDR2 YYNGEE. This CDR3 contains 15 residues. Trimming cost V 0 bases and J 1 base, with 10 bases left between them. CDR3 amino acids: CASSVESGGNTEAFF. The CDR3 coding sequence is TGTGCCAGCAGCGTAGAATCAGGAGGGAACACTGAAGCTTTCTTT.

V gene TRBV28 combines with J gene TRBJ1-1; a weak D match, TRBD1 (5 bases). The length of the CDR3 is 12 residues. V was shortened by 6 bases and J by 5 bases, with 10 bases between the two germline ends. Germline V gives CDR1 MDHEN, CDR2 SYDVKM. The CDR3 is CASRDMETEAFF. CDR3 nucleotides: TGTGCCAGCAGGGACATGGAGACTGAAGCTTTCTTT.

This sequence joins TRBV2 and TRBJ1-2; D is uncertain. The length of the CDR3 is 12 residues. Germline loops: CDR1 SNHLY, CDR2 FYNNEI. The V end lost 3 bases, the J end lost 8 bases, and 10 bases lay between the germline ends. In DNA form, the CDR3 reads TGTGCCAGCAGTGAGAGGTCGGGGGGCTACACCTTC. It translates to CASSERSGGYTF. Full variable domain (outside the CDR3, taken from reference TRBV2 and TRBJ1-2): EPEVTQTPSHQVTQMGQEVILRCVPISNHLYFYWYRQILGQKVEFLVSFYNNEISEKSEIFDDQFSVERPDGSNFTLKIRSTKLEDSAMYFCASSERSGGYTFGSGTRLTVV.

The chain is built from TRBV2 and TRBJ1-2, with D perhaps TRBD1 (6 bases). Germline V gene data show CDR1 as SNHLY and CDR2 as FYNNEI. The CDR3 contains 13 residues. V was cut by 5 bases and J by 2 bases, with 9 bases left in between. The CDR3 nucleotides read TGTGCCAGCAGTAGAGACAGGAACTATGGCTACACCTTC. Translated, it gives CASSRDRNYGYTF. Looking up the rest from reference TRBV2 and TRBJ1-2 gives the full variable domain: EPEVTQTPSHQVTQMGQEVILRCVPISNHLYFYWYRQILGQKVEFLVSFYNNEISEKSEIFDDQFSVERPDGSNFTLKIRSTKLEDSAMYFCASSRDRNYGYTFGSGTRLTVV.

The chain is built from TRBV6-6 and TRBJ2-5; D gene uncertain. The assigned J gene may be wrong: the sequence end matches TRBJ2-7 better. The CDR3 runs 12 residues. The germline CDR1 and CDR2 sequences are MNHNY and SVGAGI (reference sequence). The CDR3 bases are TGTGCCAGCAGTTACTCAAGTTACGAGCAGTACTTC. This encodes CASSYSSYEQYF.

The chain joins TRBV5-1 to TRBJ1-4; possible D gene TRBD1, 6 bases. The CDR3 consists of 15 residues. Per the germline V gene, CDR1 is SGHRS and CDR2 is YFSETQ. V lost 2 bases to trimming and J lost 3 bases, with 11 bases between them. In DNA form, the CDR3 reads TGCGCCAGCAGCTTCGCCAGGGGTCCTAATGAAAAACTGTTTTTT. Protein sequence: CASSFARGPNEKLFF.

The chain employs TRBV7-2 and TRBJ2-1, with unresolved D. V lost 4 bases and J lost 2, with 12 bases in between. There are 15 residues in the CDR3. Germline V gene sequence: CDR1 SGHTA, CDR2 FQGNSA. Here the CDR3 reads CASSSVPGPYNEQFF. CDR3 nucleotide sequence: TGTGCCAGCAGCTCCGTCCCTGGGCCCTACAATGAGCAGTTCTTC. Complete variable domain (other parts from reference TRBV7-2 and TRBJ2-1): GAGVSQSPSNKVTEKGKDVELRCDPISGHTALYWYRQSLGQGLEFLIYFQGNSAPDKSGLPSDRFSAERTGGSVSTLTIQRTQQEDSAVYLCASSSVPGPYNEQFFGPGTRLTVL.

This clone was detected once. This chain connects TRBV29-1 to TRBJ2-1; a weak D match, TRBD1 (6 bases). The CDR3 spans 17 residues. V was clipped by 5 bases and J by 8 bases, with 28 bases between them. Germline CDR1 SQVTM, CDR2 ANQGSEA. As DNA, the CDR3 is TGCAGCGTTCCCTTGTTTGGGTTTGGGACACTAAACTATGAGCAGTTCTTC. It codes for CSVPLFGFGTLNYEQFF.

This clone was seen just once. This sequence joins TRBV4-2 and TRBJ2-5, with TRBD2 identical over 7 bases. The ends lost 0 bases at V and 2 bases at J; junction bases unmatched: 3. The CDR3 sequence is 15 residues long. Germline CDR1 LGHNA, CDR2 YNFKEQ. The CDR3 sequence is CASSQDWGLQETQYF. The CDR3, as DNA: TGTGCCAGCAGCCAAGATTGGGGACTACAAGAGACCCAGTACTTC.

This chain connects TRBV4-1 to TRBJ1-2, with TRBD1 as a possible D gene (6 bases). CDR1 and CDR2 (germline): MGHRA, YSYEKL. CDR3 length equals 14 residues. Trimming cost V 3 bases and J 8 bases, with 16 bases left between them. The CDR3 coding sequence is TGCGCCAGCAGCCAGCCCAGGGGTAGGGACGGCTACACCTTC. The encoded protein is CASSQPRGRDGYTF.

The chain carries TRBV7-9 and TRBJ2-6; TRBD1 agrees at 8 bases. The CDR3 extends over 19 amino acids. Per germline, CDR1 SEHNR and CDR2 FQNEAQ (reference sequence). Unmatched junction bases numbered 12, after V lost 5 bases and J lost 0 bases. DNA for the CDR3: TGTGCCAGCAGCCCACAGTCCGGACAGGGACACTCTGGGGCCAACGTCCTGACTTTC. Translated: CASSPQSGQGHSGANVLTF.

The rearrangement uses TRBV7-9 and TRBJ1-1; D remains ambiguous. Trimming took 3 bases from V and 3 from J, leaving 11 bases between them. Germline loops: CDR1 SEHNR, CDR2 FQNEAQ (reference sequence). This CDR3 is 14 amino acids long. The DNA of the CDR3 is TGTGCCAGCAGCTTGTTCTACCGGGACACTGAAGCTTTCTTT. As protein: CASSLFYRDTEAFF.

Comments on this clone: The junction departs from the called germline gene at one end, perhaps through a read error. The rearrangement uses TRBV7-9 and TRBJ1-1; TRBD1 agrees at 7 bases. The CDR3 extends over 19 amino acids. CDR1 is SEHNR, CDR2 FQNEAQ, per germline (reference sequence). CDR3 region: CSSSPAFYRGPRGDTEAFF. CDR3 in DNA: TGTTCCAGCAGCCCCGCCTTTTACAGGGGCCCACGCGGGGACACTGAAGCTTTCTTT.

This chain connects TRBV13 to TRBJ1-1; the match to TRBD1 covers 8 bases. Germline loops: CDR1 PRHDT, CDR2 FYEKMQ (reference sequence). The V and J ends lost 5 bases and 1 base, in that order; junction bases with no gene match: 6. The CDR3 contains 15 residues. CDR3 loop: CASSGGDRSNTEAFF. The CDR3 DNA sequence: TGTGCCAGCAGCGGGGGGGACAGGTCGAACACTGAAGCTTTCTTT.

This chain joins TRBV5-1 and TRBJ2-2; unclear D gene. The CDR3 loop spans 15 amino acids. Trimming stripped 2 bases from V and 3 bases from J, with 11 bases between. CDR1 SGHRS and CDR2 YFSETQ come from the germline V gene. The CDR3 region is CASSFPREDTGELFF. CDR3 nucleotides: TGCGCCAGCAGCTTCCCCCGAGAGGACACCGGGGAGCTGTTTTTT.

This chain joins TRBV7-8 and TRBJ2-2; 7 nucleotides match TRBD1. Losses at the gene ends were 0 bases for V and 6 bases for J; bases not matched to a gene: 7. The germline gives CDR1 SGHVS, CDR2 FQNEAQ. The CDR3 covers 16 residues. CDR3 nucleotide sequence: TGTGCCAGCAGCTTAGCCGGGACAGAGCTTCCCGGGGAGCTGTTTTTT. Encoded protein: CASSLAGTELPGELFF. The full variable domain, in which reference TRBV7-8 and TRBJ2-2 provide the parts outside the CDR3, is GAGVSQSPRYKVAKRGQDVALRCDPISGHVSLFWYQQALGQGPEFLTYFQNEAQLDKSGLPSDRFFAERPEGSVSTLKIQRTQQEDSAVYLCASSLAGTELPGELFFGEGSRLTVL.

J is TRBJ2-1 and V is TRBV11-2; TRBD2 matches at 10 bases. Germline values: CDR1 SGHAT, CDR2 FQNNGV. The CDR3 spans 16 residues. The V and J ends lost 5 bases and 3 bases, in that order; junction bases with no gene match: 7. The CDR3 protein is CASSRISGRGYNEQFF. The CDR3 DNA sequence: TGTGCCAGCAGCCGTATCAGCGGGAGGGGCTACAATGAGCAGTTCTTC.

V is TRBV7-4 and J is TRBJ2-5; unclear D gene. TRBJ2-7 explains the end of the DNA better; the J call may be wrong. Germline V CDR1 and CDR2: SGHVT, SQSDAQ. The CDR3 consists of 13 residues. CDR3 sequence reads: CASSLIPCHEQYF. Written as DNA, the CDR3 is TGTGCCAGCAGCTTAATCCCTTGCCACGAGCAGTACTTC.

The CDR3 loop is CASSFSLTLDRVLPDTQYF. The CDR3 region has the DNA TGTGCCAGCAGTTTCTCGCTCACTCTGGACAGGGTTCTTCCAGATACGCAGTATTTT. J is TRBJ2-3 and V is TRBV28, with 8 bases matching TRBD1. Per germline, CDR1 MDHEN and CDR2 SYDVKM. The length of the CDR3 is 19 residues. J was trimmed by 4 bases and V by 3 bases; bases with no gene match: 18.

This clone occurred once. The rearrangement joins TRBV19 to TRBJ2-1; 10 nucleotides match TRBD2. V shed 4 bases, J shed 5 bases, and the junction held 5 bases outside the gene matches. Germline CDR1 is LNHDA and CDR2 is SQIVND (reference sequence). The CDR3 is 15 amino acids. As DNA, the CDR3 is TGTGCCAGTAGTACCCCACTAGCGGGGAACAATGAGCAGTTCTTC. Translated, it gives CASSTPLAGNNEQFF.

This clone was counted a few times. The chain is built from TRBV5-1 and TRBJ2-6; D unclear. The CDR3 consists of 15 residues. Deletions cut 0 bases from V and 0 bases from J, with 4 bases between. Germline values: CDR1 SGHRS, CDR2 YFSETQ. CDR3 sequence: CASSLGGSGANVLTF. The CDR3 region has the DNA TGCGCCAGCAGCTTGGGAGGCTCTGGGGCCAACGTCCTGACTTTC.

The chain has TRBV30 and TRBJ1-5; D not certain. V gave up 4 bases and J gave up 2 bases, with 15 bases separating them. This CDR3 has 15 residues. Germline V gives CDR1 GTSNPN, CDR2 SVGIG (reference sequence). The CDR3 spells CAWKRPGMGNQPQHF. Written as DNA, the CDR3 is TGTGCCTGGAAGAGGCCGGGGATGGGCAATCAGCCCCAGCATTTT.

This clone appeared a single time. The gene calls are TRBV4-2 and TRBJ1-1; 9 nucleotides line up with TRBD1. The germline V gene encodes CDR1 LGHNA and CDR2 YNFKEQ. The CDR3 has 17 residues. V shed 4 bases, J shed 4 bases, and the junction held 13 bases outside the gene matches. CDR3 DNA sequence: TGTGCCAGCAGCCCGGACCCATCTAGACAGGGGGGCACTGAAGCTTTCTTT. Translation gives CASSPDPSRQGGTEAFF.

The chain employs TRBV6-6 and TRBJ1-2; D possibly corresponds to TRBD1 (5 bases). The V gene lost 6 bases and the J gene lost 4 bases, with 12 bases spanning the gap. Germline V lookup: CDR1 MNHNY, CDR2 SVGAGI (reference sequence). CDR3 length: 13 amino acids. The CDR3 nucleotides read TGTGCCAGCAGCAGGGACTCATCCTATGGCTACACCTTC. It specifies CASSRDSSYGYTF.

This sequence joins TRBV27 and TRBJ1-1, with TRBD1 as a possible D gene (5 bases). From germline, CDR1 is MNHEY and CDR2 SMNVEV (reference sequence). CDR3 size: 13 residues. V dropped 3 bases and J dropped 2 bases, with 7 bases sitting between them. As DNA, the CDR3 is TGTGCCAGCAGTTTGACAGACAACACTGAAGCTTTCTTT. It yields the protein CASSLTDNTEAFF.

CDR3: CASSPVGGPTYEQYF. CDR3 bases: TGTGCCAGCAGCCCAGTCGGGGGGCCAACCTACGAGCAGTACTTC. This sequence joins TRBV7-8 and TRBJ2-7, with a possible D match to TRBD2 (7 bases). Germline V gene lookup returns CDR1 SGHVS and CDR2 FQNEAQ. Trimming pared 5 bases from V and 2 bases from J, leaving 16 bases between. The CDR3 contains 15 residues.